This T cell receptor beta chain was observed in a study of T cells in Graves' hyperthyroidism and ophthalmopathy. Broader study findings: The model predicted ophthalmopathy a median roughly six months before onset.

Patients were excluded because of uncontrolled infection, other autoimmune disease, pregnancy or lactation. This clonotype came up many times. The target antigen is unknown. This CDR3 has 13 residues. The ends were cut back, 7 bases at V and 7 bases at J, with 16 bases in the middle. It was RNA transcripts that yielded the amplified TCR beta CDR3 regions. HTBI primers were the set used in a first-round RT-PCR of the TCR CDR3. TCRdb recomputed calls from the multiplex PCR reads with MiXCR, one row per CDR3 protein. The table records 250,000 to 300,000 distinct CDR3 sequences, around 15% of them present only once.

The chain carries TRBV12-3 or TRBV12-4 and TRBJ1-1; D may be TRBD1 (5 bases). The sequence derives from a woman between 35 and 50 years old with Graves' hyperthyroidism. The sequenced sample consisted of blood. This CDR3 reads CASKKQDLGEAFF. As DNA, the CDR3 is TGTGCCAGCAAAAAACAGGACTTGGGTGAAGCTTTCTTT.